This TCR beta chain was sequenced during a study of T cell responses to AZD1222 COVID-19 vaccine (dated by TCRdb to the early 2020s). Background for the entire study: AZD1222 recipients given second doses at about 4 weeks or at about 12 weeks were pooled, since spike-specific TCR depth and breadth were not found to differ between the two schedules. Trial participants were enrolled into age subgroups of 18-55, 56-69 and 70-plus years, which contained approximately 150, 28 and 58 TCR-sequenced participants, respectively. TCR sequencing covered over 230 trial participants: 207 given two doses of AZD1222 and around 25 given two doses of MenACWY control vaccine.

Study-wide findings and limitations: After two AZD1222 doses, spike-specific TCR breadth and depth were significantly higher than at day 0 and than in MenACWY recipients. Nearly half of unique spike-specific TCRs reportedly recognized epitopes outside regions mutated in the B.1.351 and B.1.1.7 variants. No day 14 peak-response samples were available, so repertoires were characterized only after the peak T cell response. CD4 TCRs associated with the vaccine covered the entire spike protein, and the dominant responses were in regions 160-218 and 743-854. In the small 56-69-year group, the increase in depth fell short of significance, most likely because of low power. Conclusions about previously exposed vaccinees were limited because only six AZD1222 recipients were SARS-CoV-2 seropositive at baseline. Participants were mostly white British and included more females than males, and it was suggested by the authors that clonal diversity may have been underestimated.

CDR1 SGHDN and CDR2 FVKESK were looked up in the germline V gene. Trimming costs V 0 bases and J 5 bases, and their ends lie 13 bases apart. The CDR3 measures 15 amino acids from cysteine to phenylalanine. Only CDR3 DNA remains: 45 bases, in frame from the first base. The CDR3 regions of human TCRbeta chains were subjected to immunosequencing. The authors processed their data as follows. TCRs in the repertoires were matched against a reference library of SARS-CoV-2-specific TCRs that had been generated with the MIRA antigen-specificity platform. Breadth was defined as the fraction of unique TCRs that were SARS-CoV-2-associated, and depth was defined as the fraction of total T cells that were SARS-CoV-2-associated. Each spike-specific TCR was assigned to its reactive spike region and to a CD4 or CD8 class using the MIRA data. Log10-transformed breadth and depth values were compared by one-way ANOVA with Sidak's multiple comparisons tests. TCRdb's version of the immuneACCESS table is confined to in-frame rearrangements and falls short of the full clone set. An unresolved V gene accounts for under half of the shortfall where checked; the remainder is of unknown origin. Clonal size and the V and J genes are those of that table, whereas D and trimming came from the DNA. Within this sample are roughly 180,000 clones, with 90% of them counted one time only. Approximately 3% of the sample rests with the top ten.

A remark on this clone: Its target antigen remains unknown. No clone much larger than this one lies a single base away; base qualities are absent.

The sample's time point label, in plain terms: baseline before first vaccination. Vaccinee samples came from UK trials COV001 and COV002, including a single-blind randomized controlled phase 2/3 trial of AZD1222 (ChAdOx1 nCoV-19) in healthy adults. For TCRbeta chain sequencing, PBMC samples were collected from trial participants at day 0 and at day 28 after the second dose. The receptor was derived from an adult in good health. The chain employs TRBV14 and TRBJ1-1; the D gene is not confidently resolved. This specimen consisted of peripheral blood, obtained on day 0 of AZD1222 vaccination. The CDR3 is CASSQELNRGTEAFF. The DNA reads TGTGCCAGCAGCCAAGAATTGAATCGGGGAACTGAAGCTTTCTTT.